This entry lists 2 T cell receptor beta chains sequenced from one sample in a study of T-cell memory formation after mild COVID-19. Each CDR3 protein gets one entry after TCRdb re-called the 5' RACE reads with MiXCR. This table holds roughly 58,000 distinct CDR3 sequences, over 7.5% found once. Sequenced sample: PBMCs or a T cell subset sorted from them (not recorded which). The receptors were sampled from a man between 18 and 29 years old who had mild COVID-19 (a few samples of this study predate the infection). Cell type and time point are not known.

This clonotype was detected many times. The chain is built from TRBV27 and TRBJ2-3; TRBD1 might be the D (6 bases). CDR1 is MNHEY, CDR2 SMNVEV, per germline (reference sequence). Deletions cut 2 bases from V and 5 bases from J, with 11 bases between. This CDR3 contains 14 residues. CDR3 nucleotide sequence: TGTGCCAGCAGTTTAGTTGGGGGCGGAGATACGCAGTATTTT. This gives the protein CASSLVGGGDTQYF.

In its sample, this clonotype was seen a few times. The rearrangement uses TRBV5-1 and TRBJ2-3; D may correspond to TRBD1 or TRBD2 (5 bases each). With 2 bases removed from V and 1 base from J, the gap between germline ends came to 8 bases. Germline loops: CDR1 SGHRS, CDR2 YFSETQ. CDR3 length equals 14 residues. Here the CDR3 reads CASSFEGRTDTQYF. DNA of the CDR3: TGCGCCAGCAGCTTCGAGGGGCGCACAGATACGCAGTATTTT.